What follows are 25 T cell receptor beta chains derived from one specimen sequenced in a study of blood T cell repertoires in COVID-19. Sequencing was performed with immunoSEQ multiplex PCR; in TCRdb, only in-frame clones are kept and a portion is missing. Of 230,000 or so clones listed, roughly 76% are singletons. The sample taken for sequencing was peripheral blood. These receptors originate from a human donor in a cohort sampled during active COVID-19.

The J gene is TRBJ1-2, the V gene TRBV5-6; tentatively, D is TRBD1 (5 bases). Deletions cut 4 bases from V and 3 bases from J, with 13 bases between. In germline, CDR1 is SGHDT, CDR2 YYEEEE. This CDR3 spans 14 amino acids. Here the CDR3 reads CASSVQGIDYGYTF. The CDR3 DNA is TGTGCCAGCAGCGTTCAGGGCATAGACTATGGCTACACCTTC. The complete variable domain, with remaining parts taken from reference TRBV5-6 and TRBJ1-2, reads DAGVTQSPTHLIKTRGQQVTLRCSPKSGHDTVSWYQQALGQGPQFIFQYYEEEERQRGNFPDRFSGHQFPNYSSELNVNALLLGDSALYLCASSVQGIDYGYTFGSGTRLTVV.

Judged by abundance, this clone is medium-sized. Within the sample, other DNA sequences also encode this same CDR3. The chain is built from TRBV27 and TRBJ1-4; D not certain. Germline assignment: CDR1 MNHEY and CDR2 SMNVEV (reference sequence). The CDR3 is 13 amino acids. The germline V and J ends were trimmed by 6 bases and 8 bases, with 13 bases remaining between them. CDR3 DNA sequence: TGTGCCAGCAGCCCGTATCCGGGAGAAAAACTGTTTTTT. Its translation is CASSPYPGEKLFF.

The rearrangement links TRBV7-6 to TRBJ1-6, with 7 positions matching TRBD1. The CDR3 loop spans 16 amino acids. Per germline, CDR1 SGHVS and CDR2 FNYEAQ. V shed 5 bases and J 0 bases; nucleotides not matched to a gene: 4. CDR3 DNA sequence: TGTGCCAGCAGCCCTCGGGACAGCTCCTATAATTCACCCCTCCACTTT. Protein sequence: CASSPRDSSYNSPLHF.

This clone was seen a single time. J is TRBJ1-3 and V is TRBV28, with D possibly matching TRBD1 (5 bases). The CDR3 extends over 16 amino acids. Germline values: CDR1 MDHEN, CDR2 SYDVKM. The V gene lost 2 bases and the J gene lost 1 base, with 12 bases spanning the gap. The CDR3 DNA sequence: TGTGCCAGCAGTTTACTCAACCGGGGGTCTGGAAACACCATATATTTT. Translated, it gives CASSLLNRGSGNTIYF.

The CDR3, as DNA: TGTGCCAGCTTAGCGGGCCTGAACTCTGGAAACACCATATATTTT. It codes for CASLAGLNSGNTIYF. The V call is TRBV2, the J call TRBJ1-3; D is unclear. In germline, CDR1 is SNHLY, CDR2 FYNNEI. The CDR3 runs to 15 residues. Deletions cut 8 bases from V and 0 bases from J, with 14 bases between.

The chain couples TRBV7-2 to TRBJ2-3, with D tentatively TRBD1 (5 bases). CDR1 SGHTA and CDR2 FQGNSA come from the germline V gene. The CDR3 has 15 residues. Trimming shortened V by 5 bases and J by 3 bases, and 15 bases separated the two germline ends. CDR3 amino acids: CASSQGAIRTDTQYF. The CDR3 DNA reads TGTGCCAGCAGCCAAGGGGCTATCAGGACAGATACGCAGTATTTT.

This chain links TRBV15 with TRBJ1-3, with 9 positions matching TRBD1. This CDR3 spans 16 amino acids. After removal of 5 bases from V and 1 base from J, the junction contained 6 bases not matched to a gene. CDR1 is LNHNV, CDR2 YYDKDF, per germline (reference sequence). CDR3 region: CATSGRDRVSGNTIYF. The CDR3 DNA sequence: TGTGCCACCAGCGGCCGGGACAGGGTTTCTGGAAACACCATATATTTT.

This rearrangement joins TRBV4-1 to TRBJ1-5, with TRBD1 matching over 8 bases. Trimming removed 2 bases from V and 0 bases from J; junction bases left unmatched: 12. The CDR3 has 19 amino acids. Germline-derived CDR1 and CDR2 are MGHRA and YSYEKL. The CDR3 loop reads CASSQTSQRTGNSNQPQHF. CDR3 sequence (DNA): TGCGCCAGCAGCCAAACTTCCCAGAGGACAGGGAATAGCAATCAGCCCCAGCATTTT.

The V and J genes are TRBV19 and TRBJ2-3; 16 bases are a match to TRBD2. V was pared by 4 bases and J by 1 base, with 5 bases of the junction left unmatched. CDR3 length: 18 residues. Germline CDR1 reads LNHDA; CDR2 reads SQIVND (reference sequence). CDR3 bases: TGTGCCAGTAGTAGGGAGGGGACTAGCGGGAGGGGCACAGATACGCAGTATTTT. Protein: CASSREGTSGRGTDTQYF.

This chain uses TRBV6-6 with TRBJ2-2; a weak D match, TRBD2 (5 bases). Germline CDR1 MNHNY, CDR2 SVGAGI (reference sequence). The CDR3 is 15 amino acids. The V end lost 2 bases, the J end lost 0 bases, and 7 bases lay between the germline ends. The CDR3 DNA sequence: TGTGCCAGCAGTTACGAGGGAGCGAACACCGGGGAGCTGTTTTTT. Translated: CASSYEGANTGELFF.

The chain employs TRBV6-5 and TRBJ1-1; TRBD1 matches at 9 bases. Germline CDR1 is MNHEY and CDR2 is SVGAGI. The junction had 0 bases not matched to a gene; V was cut back by 1 base and J by 6 bases. This CDR3 is 13 amino acids long. For the CDR3, the DNA is TGTGCCAGCAGTTACTGGGACAGGGCTGAAGCTTTCTTT. As protein: CASSYWDRAEAFF.

The genes are TRBV11-2 and TRBJ2-7; weak D call: TRBD2 (6 bases). The CDR3 extends over 14 amino acids. V dropped 3 bases and J dropped 3 bases, with 12 bases sitting between them. The V gene's germline CDR1 is SGHAT and CDR2 FQNNGV. CDR3 region: CASSFSGGLYEQYF. The CDR3 nucleotides read TGTGCCAGCAGCTTTAGCGGAGGACTCTACGAGCAGTACTTC.

The J gene is TRBJ2-1, the V gene TRBV5-1, with D possibly matching TRBD2 (7 bases). Germline lookup yields CDR1 SGHRS and CDR2 YFSETQ. V lost 4 bases to trimming and J lost 6 bases, with 11 bases between them. This CDR3 comprises 13 residues. Here the CDR3 DNA reads TGCGCCAGCAGCAGGGGGGGTTCCAATGAGCAGTTCTTC. Protein product: CASSRGGSNEQFF.

V gene TRBV19 combines with J gene TRBJ2-7; D gene uncertain. Trimming took 1 base from V and 0 from J, leaving 13 bases between them. CDR1 and CDR2 (germline): LNHDA, SQIVND (reference sequence). The length of the CDR3 is 16 residues. The CDR3 sequence is CASSIGKEFSSYEQYF. The CDR3 DNA reads TGTGCCAGTAGTATAGGTAAGGAGTTTAGCTCCTACGAGCAGTACTTC.

This clone was observed a single time. The chain carries TRBV4-3 and TRBJ1-3, with D maybe TRBD1 (6 bases). Germline-derived CDR1 and CDR2 are LGHNA and YSLEER. The V end was cut by 5 bases, the J end by 2 bases, with 7 bases between. The CDR3 covers 13 residues. CDR3 DNA: TGCGCCAGCAGCACAGGGACTGGAAACACCATATATTTT. It translates to CASSTGTGNTIYF.

V usage is TRBV6-5 and J usage is TRBJ1-5; the D gene is possibly TRBD1 (6 bases). From germline, CDR1 is MNHEY and CDR2 SVGAGI. The CDR3 sequence is 14 residues long. The V gene lost 4 bases and the J gene lost 5 bases, with 12 bases spanning the gap. CDR3 sequence (DNA): TGTGCCAGCAGTTCAAACAGGGTGGATCAGCCCCAGCATTTT. Translation: CASSSNRVDQPQHF.

The rearrangement uses TRBV30 and TRBJ1-6; D remains ambiguous. Germline values: CDR1 GTSNPN, CDR2 SVGIG (reference sequence). Trimming removed 0 bases at V and 7 bases at J, with 10 bases between. CDR3 length: 14 amino acids. Written as DNA, the CDR3 is TGTGCCTGGAGTGTTGATCGGTGGAATTCACCCCTCCACTTT. Protein: CAWSVDRWNSPLHF.

The gene calls are TRBV29-1 and TRBJ2-7; D is uncertain. Trimming cost V 7 bases and J 0 bases, with 13 bases left between them. Germline CDR1 is SQVTM and CDR2 is ANQGSEA. This CDR3 is built from 13 residues. The CDR3 DNA follows: TGCAGCGCTGCCGACATCTACTCCTACGAGCAGTACTTC. It encodes CSAADIYSYEQYF.

V and J are TRBV27 and TRBJ2-1; TRBD2 agrees at 10 bases. The CDR3 length is 17 residues. Germline CDR1 MNHEY, CDR2 SMNVEV (reference sequence). V lost 1 base, J lost 4 bases, and 7 bases stayed unmatched. CDR3 sequence reads: CASSLLSAGGSYNEQFF. CDR3 in DNA: TGTGCCAGCAGTTTATTGTCAGCGGGAGGGTCGTACAATGAGCAGTTCTTC.

The chain has TRBV7-2 and TRBJ2-7; possible D gene TRBD2, 5 bases. Germline values: CDR1 SGHTA, CDR2 FQGNSA. This CDR3 contains 17 residues. V dropped 5 bases and J dropped 4 bases, with 24 bases sitting between them. CDR3: CASSGPVRTAALYEQYF. The CDR3 bases are TGTGCCAGCAGCGGCCCGGTACGGACTGCAGCCCTATACGAGCAGTACTTC.

This clone occurred once. The rearrangement links TRBV6-2 or TRBV6-3 to TRBJ2-6; possible D gene TRBD2, 5 bases. This CDR3 spans 16 amino acids. Germline assignment: CDR1 MNHEY and CDR2 SVGEGT. V dropped 5 bases and J dropped 2 bases, with 13 bases sitting between them. CDR3 DNA sequence: TGTGCCAGCAGTGGGGTTCCCGGGGCTGGGGCCAACGTCCTGACTTTC. Protein sequence: CASSGVPGAGANVLTF.

The V call is TRBV28, the J call TRBJ1-1; the D gene is possibly TRBD1 (5 bases). V was pared by 3 bases and J by 4 bases, with 12 bases between. The length of the CDR3 is 14 residues. Germline V gene data show CDR1 as MDHEN and CDR2 as SYDVKM. The CDR3 loop reads CASSLEGIGTEAFF. In DNA, the CDR3 is TGTGCCAGCAGTTTGGAGGGGATCGGCACTGAAGCTTTCTTT.

The chain is built from TRBV7-6 and TRBJ2-7; D is possibly TRBD1 (5 bases). V dropped 4 bases and J dropped 3 bases, with 13 bases sitting between them. The CDR3 consists of 14 residues. Germline CDR1 SGHVS, CDR2 FNYEAQ. Written as DNA, the CDR3 is TGTGCCAGCAGCTCTAGTCCGGACAACTACGAGCAGTACTTC. Translation: CASSSSPDNYEQYF.

This chain uses TRBV18 with TRBJ2-5; 10 bases fit TRBD2. V shed 3 bases, J shed 2 bases, and the junction held 3 bases outside the gene matches. The CDR3 spans 15 residues. In germline, CDR1 is KGHSH, CDR2 LQKENI. CDR3 protein: CASSPRTSGQETQYF. The CDR3 coding sequence is TGTGCCAGCTCACCTAGGACTAGCGGACAAGAGACCCAGTACTTC.

The chain joins TRBV27 to TRBJ1-1; 10 bases are a match to TRBD1. The V gene's germline CDR1 is MNHEY and CDR2 SMNVEV (reference sequence). Trimming took 2 bases from V and 1 from J; bases not matched to a gene: 4. The CDR3 length is 16 residues. This CDR3 reads CASSLRQGAWNTEAFF. CDR3 DNA: TGTGCCAGCAGTTTAAGACAGGGGGCTTGGAACACTGAAGCTTTCTTT.